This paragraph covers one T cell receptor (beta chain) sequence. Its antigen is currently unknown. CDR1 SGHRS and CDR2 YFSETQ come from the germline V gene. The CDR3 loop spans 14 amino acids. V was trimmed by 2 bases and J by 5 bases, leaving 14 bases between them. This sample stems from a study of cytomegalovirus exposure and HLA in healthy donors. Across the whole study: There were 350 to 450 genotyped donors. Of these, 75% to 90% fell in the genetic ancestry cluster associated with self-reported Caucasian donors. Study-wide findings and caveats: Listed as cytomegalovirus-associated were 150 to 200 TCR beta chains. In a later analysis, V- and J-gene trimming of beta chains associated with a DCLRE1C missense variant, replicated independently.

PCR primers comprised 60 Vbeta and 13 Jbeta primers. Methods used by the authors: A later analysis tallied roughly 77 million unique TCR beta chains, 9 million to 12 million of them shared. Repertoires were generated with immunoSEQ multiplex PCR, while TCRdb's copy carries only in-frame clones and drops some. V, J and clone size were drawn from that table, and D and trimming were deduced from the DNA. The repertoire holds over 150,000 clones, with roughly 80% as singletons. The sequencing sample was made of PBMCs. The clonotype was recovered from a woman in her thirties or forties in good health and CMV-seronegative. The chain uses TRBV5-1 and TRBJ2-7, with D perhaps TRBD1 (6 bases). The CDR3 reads CASSLLDRPHEQYF. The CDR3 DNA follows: TGCGCCAGCAGCTTACTTGACAGGCCCCACGAGCAGTACTTC.